This entry features one T cell receptor (beta chain) sequence. No antigen is known for it. The primer mix had 60 Vbeta and 13 Jbeta primers. Method: immunoSEQ multiplex PCR; TCRdb's copy keeps in-frame clones and lacks some. The sample includes 150,000 or so clones, approximately 80% of them seen just once. The sample comes from a study of cytomegalovirus exposure and HLA in healthy donors. Study outcomes and limitations: As confirmed in vitro, three CMV-associated chains were specific for CMV antigens. The authors later found TCR association rates varying by HLA locus, with DRB1 most and HLA-C fewest. In a later analysis, TCR beta V- and J-gene trimming was associated with a missense DCLRE1C variant.

Per the germline V gene, CDR1 is MNHEY and CDR2 is SMNVEV (reference sequence). V shed 4 bases and J shed 0 bases, with 19 bases lying between them. The CDR3 consists of 18 residues. This TCR came from a man aged 30-40 years in good health and CMV-seropositive. The V call is TRBV27, the J call TRBJ1-3; D is unclear. Sequencing was done on a sample of PBMCs. CDR3 amino acids: CASSSDGDHYLSGNTIYF. The CDR3 DNA is TGTGCCAGCAGTTCGGACGGGGATCACTACCTCTCTGGAAACACCATATATTTT.